This TCR beta chain is drawn from a study of blood T cell repertoires in COVID-19. For the study at large: The samples span acute and convalescent COVID-19 from the United States, Italy and Spain. Sources were T cells, B-cell-depleted T cells, or PBMCs; the material itself was cDNA or gDNA.

The length of the CDR3 is 13 residues. The ends were cut back, 4 bases at V and 1 base at J, with 7 bases in the middle. Germline lookup yields CDR1 LNHDA and CDR2 SQIVND (reference sequence). Clones were read by immunoSEQ multiplex PCR, and TCRdb kept only the in-frame ones, dropping some. The table records a few hundred thousand clones, 91% of them present only once. This clone has just one count. Ages ranged from about 18 to 90 years, with residence in around 24 US areas. Cohort assignment relied on participant-reported clinical history. This receptor was identified in a human donor in a cohort exposed to, infected with or recovered from COVID-19 (not recorded which). The donor label of this sample is uncertain. The V and J genes are TRBV19 and TRBJ2-5, with D possibly matching TRBD1 (6 bases). Material for sequencing was PBMCs or T cells enriched from blood (not recorded which). CDR3 nucleotides: TGTGCCAGTAGTAGACAGGTCCAAGAGACCCAGTACTTC. Protein: CASSRQVQETQYF.